These 17 T cell receptor beta chains originate from one sample sequenced in a study of shared clonotypes between healthy human individuals. Sequenced by immunoSEQ multiplex PCR; TCRdb stores in-frame clones only, minus some. The data contain millions of clones, 85% to 95% of them singletons. The sequenced sample was naive CD4+ T cells from PBMCs. The subset: CD45RA+ positively selected. The receptors come from a man in his late teens or twenties in good health. Some clones in this sample may be carry-over from other donors' samples.

The CDR3 DNA reads TGTGCCAGCAGAGAGACGGGACTAGCGGGGGAGCAGTTCTTC. Protein product: CASRETGLAGEQFF. The J gene is TRBJ2-1, the V gene TRBV6-6, with TRBD2 matching 13 bases. J was trimmed by 10 bases and V by 6 bases; bases with no gene match: 6. CDR3 length equals 14 residues. From germline, CDR1 is MNHNY and CDR2 SVGAGI (reference sequence).

This chain connects TRBV28 to TRBJ1-1; 7 bases match TRBD1. The germline gives CDR1 MDHEN, CDR2 SYDVKM. V gave up 7 bases and J gave up 5 bases; unmatched junction bases: 7. The CDR3 contains 13 residues. The CDR3, as DNA: TGTGCCAGCACCCAACCAGGGGGTACTGAAGCTTTCTTT. It yields the protein CASTQPGGTEAFF.

CDR3 sequence reads: CASSMAYNEQFF. The DNA for the CDR3 is TGTGCCAGCAGTATGGCCTACAATGAGCAGTTCTTC. V gene TRBV28 combines with J gene TRBJ2-1; D unclear. The germline gives CDR1 MDHEN, CDR2 SYDVKM. The germline V and J ends were trimmed by 5 bases and 2 bases, with 4 bases remaining between them. The CDR3 consists of 12 residues. Variable domain in full (rest from reference TRBV28 and TRBJ2-1): DVKVTQSSRYLVKRTGEKVFLECVQDMDHENMFWYRQDPGLGLRLIYFSYDVKMKEKGDIPEGYSVSREKKERFSLILESASTNQTSMYLCASSMAYNEQFFGPGTRLTVL.

The rearrangement joins TRBV5-6 to TRBJ2-7; D is perhaps TRBD1 (5 bases). CDR3 length equals 13 residues. Germline CDR1 and CDR2: SGHDT and YYEEEE. V was pared by 1 base and J by 5 bases, with 10 bases between. The CDR3 region is CASSLLGAHEQYF. The CDR3 DNA is TGTGCCAGCAGCTTGCTAGGGGCCCACGAGCAGTACTTC.

The gene calls are TRBV4-2 and TRBJ2-1, with TRBD2 matching over 10 bases. Germline CDR1 is LGHNA and CDR2 is YNFKEQ. The CDR3 loop spans 17 amino acids. With 3 bases clipped from V and 3 bases from J, the junction kept 8 bases outside the gene matches. In DNA, the CDR3 is TGTGCCAGCAGCCATATAGCGGGAGGAACTAGCTACAATGAGCAGTTCTTC. This encodes CASSHIAGGTSYNEQFF.

This chain joins TRBV10-1 and TRBJ2-7; 15 nucleotides agree with TRBD2. Germline V gene lookup returns CDR1 WNHNN and CDR2 SYGVQD (reference sequence). Unmatched junction bases numbered 2, after V lost 2 bases and J lost 3 bases. The CDR3 contains 16 residues. The CDR3 DNA follows: TGCGCCAGCAGTGAGGGACTAGCGGGAGGGCTCTACGAGCAGTACTTC. Translation gives CASSEGLAGGLYEQYF.

The gene calls are TRBV5-1 and TRBJ1-2; the match to TRBD1 covers 8 bases. The CDR3 is made up of 15 amino acids. The V and J ends lost 3 bases and 5 bases, in that order; junction bases with no gene match: 9. The germline CDR1 and CDR2 sequences are SGHRS and YFSETQ. The CDR3 is CASSSGQGGSYGYTF. The CDR3 DNA is TGCGCCAGCAGCTCCGGACAGGGCGGGTCGTATGGCTACACCTTC.

The chain combines TRBV7-9 with TRBJ1-5; D is possibly TRBD1 (5 bases). Germline loops: CDR1 SEHNR, CDR2 FQNEAQ (reference sequence). This CDR3 is built from 12 residues. CDR3 bases: TGTGCGTCGGGGGGTAATAATCAGCCCCAGCATTTT. Its protein product is CASGGNNQPQHF. Full variable domain (rest looked up from reference TRBV7-9 and TRBJ1-5): DTGVSQNPRHKITKRGQNVTFRCDPISEHNRLYWYRQTLGQGPEFLTYFQNEAQLEKSRLLSDRFSAERPKGSFSTLEIQRTEQGDSAMYLCASGGNNQPQHFGDGTRLSIL.

This clone occurred once. The rearrangement joins TRBV10-3 to TRBJ2-1; 8 nucleotides match TRBD1. The CDR3 has 13 amino acids. J gave up 8 bases and V 7 bases, and 7 bases lay outside the gene matches. Germline CDR1 is ENHRY and CDR2 is SYGVKD. The CDR3 DNA reads as TGTGCCATCAACAACAGGGGGGAGGATGAGCAGTTCTTC. Protein: CAINNRGEDEQFF.

V gene TRBV9 combines with J gene TRBJ2-1; possible D gene TRBD2, 6 bases. Trimming shortened V by 4 bases and J by 8 bases, and 22 bases separated the two germline ends. The CDR3 consists of 16 residues. Germline assignment: CDR1 SGDLS and CDR2 YYNGEE. This CDR3 is CASSPFVTSSVDEQFF. The CDR3 nucleotides are TGTGCCAGCAGCCCCTTCGTTACTAGCTCTGTCGATGAGCAGTTCTTC.

The chain carries TRBV30 and TRBJ1-1; D gene unclear. Trimming pared 5 bases from V and 11 bases from J, leaving 21 bases between. The germline CDR1 and CDR2 sequences are GTSNPN and SVGIG (reference sequence). CDR3 length: 13 residues. In DNA, the CDR3 is TGTGCCTGGTACCTCGGGCGGGCGGGTGGCGCTTTCTTT. Protein product: CAWYLGRAGGAFF. Using reference TRBV30 and TRBJ1-1 for the parts outside the CDR3, the full variable domain is SQTIHQWPATLVQPVGSPLSLECTVEGTSNPNLYWYRQAAGRGLQLLFYSVGIGQISSEVPQNLSASRPQDRQFILSSKKLLLSDSGFYLCAWYLGRAGGAFFGQGTRLTVV.

The chain employs TRBV2 and TRBJ2-2, with 8 bases lining up with TRBD1. Germline V gene lookup returns CDR1 SNHLY and CDR2 FYNNEI. The CDR3 consists of 14 residues. Unmatched junction bases numbered 6, after V lost 6 bases and J lost 6 bases. CDR3 region: CASRPDREAGELFF. The CDR3 DNA sequence: TGTGCCAGCAGACCGGACAGGGAGGCCGGGGAGCTGTTTTTT.

The DNA of the CDR3 is TGCGCCAGCAGCTCCACCGGGACAGCGACAGATACGCAGTATTTT. It is translated as CASSSTGTATDTQYF. V and J are TRBV5-1 and TRBJ2-3; 7 nucleotides match TRBD1. V was pared by 3 bases and J by 3 bases, with 7 bases of the junction left unmatched. The CDR3 contains 15 residues. The germline V gene has CDR1 SGHRS and CDR2 YFSETQ.

The rearrangement links TRBV4-3 to TRBJ2-1; 9 bases match TRBD2. Per germline, CDR1 LGHNA and CDR2 YSLEER. J lost 7 bases, V lost 3 bases, and 4 bases had no gene match. The CDR3 covers 14 residues. The chain's CDR3 is CASSQYSGRNEQFF. In DNA form, the CDR3 reads TGCGCCAGCAGCCAGTATAGCGGGAGAAATGAGCAGTTCTTC.

The J gene is TRBJ1-1, the V gene TRBV19, with a tentative D call TRBD1 (5 bases). The CDR3 length is 14 residues. Germline lookup yields CDR1 LNHDA and CDR2 SQIVND (reference sequence). Trimming shortened V by 6 bases and J by 2 bases, and 13 bases separated the two germline ends. Written as DNA, the CDR3 is TGTGCCAGTAGCCACCGGGACCGAAACACTGAAGCTTTCTTT. Its translation: CASSHRDRNTEAFF.

V is TRBV7-2 and J is TRBJ2-7; 8 bases fit TRBD2. V trimming: 5 bases; J trimming: 1 base; junction bases outside the gene matches: 7. The CDR3 has 15 amino acids. Germline V gene sequence: CDR1 SGHTA, CDR2 FQGNSA. In nucleotides, the CDR3 is TGTGCCAGCAGCCCTGAAGCGGGAGTATCCTACGAGCAGTACTTC. It specifies CASSPEAGVSYEQYF.

The J gene is TRBJ1-2, the V gene TRBV6-5; 7 bases align to TRBD1. CDR1 and CDR2 from the germline V gene are MNHEY and SVGAGI. The CDR3 covers 13 residues. V lost 6 bases, J lost 8 bases, and 9 bases stayed unmatched. This CDR3 is CASSYGQAGGYTF. As DNA, the CDR3 is TGTGCCAGCAGCTATGGACAGGCTGGCGGCTACACCTTC.